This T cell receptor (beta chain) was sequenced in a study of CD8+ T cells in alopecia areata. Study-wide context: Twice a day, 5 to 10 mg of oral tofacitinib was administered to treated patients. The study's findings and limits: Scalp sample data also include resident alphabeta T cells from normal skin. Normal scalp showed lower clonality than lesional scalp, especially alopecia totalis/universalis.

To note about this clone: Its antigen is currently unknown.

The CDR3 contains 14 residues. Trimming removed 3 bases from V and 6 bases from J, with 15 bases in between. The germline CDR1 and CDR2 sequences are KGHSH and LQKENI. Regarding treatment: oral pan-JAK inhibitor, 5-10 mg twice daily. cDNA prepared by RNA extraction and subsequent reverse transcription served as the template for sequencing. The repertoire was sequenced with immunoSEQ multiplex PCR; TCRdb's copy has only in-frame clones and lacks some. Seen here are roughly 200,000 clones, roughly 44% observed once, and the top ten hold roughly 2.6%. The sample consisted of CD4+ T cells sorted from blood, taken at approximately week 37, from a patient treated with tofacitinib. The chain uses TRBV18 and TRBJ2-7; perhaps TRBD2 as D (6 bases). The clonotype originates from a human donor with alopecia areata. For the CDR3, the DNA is TGTGCCAGCTCACCCGCGGGACGGCGGGGCGAGCAGTACTTC. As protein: CASSPAGRRGEQYF.